Below are 32 T cell receptor beta chains sequenced from a single sample in a study of T cells in Graves' hyperthyroidism and ophthalmopathy (dated by TCRdb to 2018 to 2020). Library preparation was by multiplex PCR. Sequencing was carried out with an Illumina HiSeq 2000. The TCR beta CDR3 regions were amplified from RNA transcripts. For the first round of RT-PCR on the TCR CDR3, the HTBI primer set was used together with the Qiagen OneStep RT-PCR kit. Using fastp at Q25 and MiXCR, TCRdb reprocessed the public reads and kept productive beta chains. Each CDR3 protein gets just one entry, which takes the most common genes and DNA from the rows behind it. The sample has about 370,000 distinct CDR3 sequences on record, around 15% of them singletons. Approximately 19% of the sample is held by the ten biggest clonotypes. Material for sequencing was blood. These receptor sequences come from a woman aged 60-75 years with Graves' ophthalmopathy.

The table lists this clonotype with many counts. This chain uses TRBV24-1 with TRBJ2-3; 9 bases agree with TRBD1. This CDR3 is built from 14 residues. V shed 4 bases, J shed 6 bases, and the junction held 4 bases outside the gene matches. Germline V gene sequence: CDR1 KGHDR, CDR2 SFDVKD. The CDR3 nucleotides read TGTGCCACCAGTGAGGGACAGGGTAGGGATACGCAGTATTTT. Translated, it gives CATSEGQGRDTQYF.

As for this clonotype: This may come from a read error, since a much larger clone is one base off. This chain joins TRBV6-1 and TRBJ2-7; possible D gene TRBD2, 5 bases. The CDR3 has 15 residues. The germline V and J ends were trimmed by 5 bases and 4 bases, with 18 bases remaining between them. Per the germline V gene, CDR1 is MNHNS and CDR2 is SASEGT. This chain's CDR3 is CASSSPVTGRYEQYF. The DNA of the CDR3 is TGTGCCAGCAGTTCCCCCGTTACGGGAAGGTACGAGCAGTACTTC.

This clonotype was observed once. A clone one base away is much larger, so this may be a read error. The chain combines TRBV7-2 with TRBJ2-2; D ambiguous. V was shortened by 9 bases and J by 0 bases, with 14 bases between the two germline ends. The CDR3 contains 15 residues. Germline lookup yields CDR1 SGHTA and CDR2 FQGNSA. This chain's CDR3 is CASLRRNTNTGELFF. CDR3 coding DNA: TGTGCCAGTCTGCGGAGAAATACGAACACCGGGGAGCTGTTTTTT.

This clonotype has a handful of counts. The CDR3 region is CASSLTGAADEQYF. CDR3 DNA sequence: TGCGCCAGCAGCTTGACAGGGGCTGCGGACGAGCAGTACTTC. The chain carries TRBV5-1 and TRBJ2-7; 7 nucleotides line up with TRBD1. Germline-derived CDR1 and CDR2 are SGHRS and YFSETQ. The CDR3 contains 14 residues. J was trimmed by 5 bases and V by 1 base; bases with no gene match: 6. Full variable domain (missing parts from reference TRBV5-1 and TRBJ2-7): KAGVTQTPRYLIKTRGQQVTLSCSPISGHRSVSWYQQTPGQGLQFLFEYFSETQRNKGNFPGRFSGRQFSNSRSEMNVSTLELGDSALYLCASSLTGAADEQYFGPGTRLTVT.

The chain has TRBV5-1 and TRBJ2-7; no firm D call. V lost 0 bases, J lost 3 bases, and 7 bases lay in between. The CDR3 spans 13 residues. The germline CDR1 and CDR2 sequences are SGHRS and YFSETQ. CDR3 in amino acids: CASSLGEFYEQYF. The CDR3 DNA sequence: TGCGCCAGCAGCTTGGGGGAATTCTACGAGCAGTACTTC.

The sample holds many counts of this clonotype. This rearrangement joins TRBV28 to TRBJ1-4; the D gene is possibly TRBD1 (6 bases). Germline V lookup: CDR1 MDHEN, CDR2 SYDVKM. The CDR3 covers 15 residues. Trimming removed 1 base from V and 8 bases from J, with 14 bases in between. The CDR3 loop is CASSLFGGAQEKLFF. In nucleotides, the CDR3 is TGTGCCAGCAGTTTATTTGGGGGCGCTCAGGAAAAACTGTTTTTT.

This clonotype came up many times. The chain joins TRBV5-1 to TRBJ2-1, with D maybe TRBD1 (5 bases). This CDR3 is built from 14 residues. Germline lookup yields CDR1 SGHRS and CDR2 YFSETQ. Trimming took 0 bases from V and 7 from J, leaving 11 bases between them. The CDR3 DNA sequence: TGCGCCAGCAGCTTGGAGCAGGGCGAAAATGAGCAGTTCTTC. It is translated as CASSLEQGENEQFF.

This clonotype was found many times. This chain joins TRBV11-2 and TRBJ1-5; 7 bases fit TRBD1. The CDR3 has 15 residues. Trimming removed 3 bases from V and 7 bases from J; junction bases left unmatched: 9. The germline gives CDR1 SGHAT, CDR2 FQNNGV. The CDR3 here is CASSLGRGRGQPQHF. For the CDR3, the DNA is TGTGCCAGCAGCTTGGGCAGGGGGAGGGGACAGCCCCAGCATTTT.

There are a few counts of this clonotype. The chain links TRBV28 to TRBJ2-5, with a possible D match to TRBD2 (7 bases). Trimming cost V 5 bases and J 5 bases, with 21 bases left between them. The CDR3 is made up of 16 amino acids. The germline V gene has CDR1 MDHEN and CDR2 SYDVKM. Here the CDR3 DNA reads TGTGCCAGCAGTACCCGCGGGCGGGGGCTAGGCGAGACCCAGTACTTC. Its translation: CASSTRGRGLGETQYF.

This clonotype was seen at least ten times. The chain joins TRBV28 to TRBJ2-1; TRBD2 matches 9 bases. V was pared by 4 bases and J by 4 bases, with 8 bases of the junction left unmatched. Germline V lookup: CDR1 MDHEN, CDR2 SYDVKM. The CDR3 has 16 amino acids. The CDR3 is CASSSVAGGPYNEQFF. CDR3 DNA sequence: TGTGCCAGCAGTTCTGTGGCGGGAGGGCCATACAATGAGCAGTTCTTC.

This clonotype showed up many times. The rearrangement uses TRBV28 and TRBJ2-3; D possibly corresponds to TRBD1 (7 bases). The length of the CDR3 is 15 residues. V was pared by 7 bases and J by 1 base, with 15 bases between. Germline V CDR1 and CDR2: MDHEN, SYDVKM. In DNA form, the CDR3 reads TGTGCCAGCACCTGGGGGGACAGTCGCACAGATACGCAGTATTTT. Protein sequence: CASTWGDSRTDTQYF.

This clonotype was found many times. J is TRBJ2-7 and V is TRBV7-8; D tentatively reads TRBD1 or TRBD2 (5 bases each). The CDR3 runs to 14 residues. Germline V lookup: CDR1 SGHVS, CDR2 FQNEAQ. Trimming stripped 5 bases from V and 3 bases from J, with 14 bases between. For the CDR3, the DNA is TGTGCCAGCAGCCCCCGGGACGGATACTACGAGCAGTACTTC. Its translation: CASSPRDGYYEQYF.

The V call is TRBV5-4, the J call TRBJ2-2, with TRBD1 as a possible D gene (5 bases). Germline-derived CDR1 and CDR2 are SGHNT and YYREEE (reference sequence). The CDR3 loop spans 16 amino acids. V was pared by 0 bases and J by 4 bases, with 13 bases between. The CDR3 DNA reads as TGTGCCAGCAGCTTGGATCCAGGGCAGAGCACCGGGGAGCTGTTTTTT. Amino acid sequence: CASSLDPGQSTGELFF.

V is TRBV5-1 and J is TRBJ2-1, with TRBD2 matching 8 bases. CDR3 length equals 14 residues. J lost 7 bases, V lost 0 bases, and 3 bases had no gene match. CDR1 and CDR2 (germline): SGHRS, YFSETQ. The CDR3 coding sequence is TGCGCCAGCAGCTTGGCGGGAGGGCAAAATGAGCAGTTCTTC. Amino acid sequence: CASSLAGGQNEQFF.

This clonotype was picked up many times. This chain links TRBV6-1 with TRBJ2-3, with 9 bases fitting TRBD2. Per the germline V gene, CDR1 is MNHNS and CDR2 is SASEGT. The CDR3 covers 18 residues. J gave up 1 base and V 4 bases, and 12 bases lay outside the gene matches. CDR3 sequence (DNA): TGTGCCAGCAGTGGGGGAGCGGGAGGCCCGCCTGGCACAGATACGCAGTATTTT. It yields the protein CASSGGAGGPPGTDTQYF.

This clonotype was detected ten times or more. The chain carries TRBV11-2 and TRBJ2-6; 7 positions match TRBD1. The trim removed 6 bases at V and 4 bases at J, leaving 9 bases unmatched. Germline-derived CDR1 and CDR2 are SGHAT and FQNNGV. The CDR3 extends over 16 amino acids. In DNA form, the CDR3 reads TGTGCCAGCAGTTATACCACAGGGGCGGGGGCCAACGTCCTGACTTTC. Protein: CASSYTTGAGANVLTF.

The rearrangement uses TRBV14 and TRBJ2-5; TRBD1 agrees at 8 bases. Germline V CDR1 and CDR2: SGHDN, FVKESK. The CDR3 sequence is 15 residues long. V lost 5 bases, J lost 5 bases, and 10 bases stayed unmatched. CDR3 sequence: CASSFGQGWGETQYF. CDR3 nucleotides: TGTGCCAGCAGCTTCGGACAGGGATGGGGTGAGACCCAGTACTTC.

This clonotype was seen repeatedly, ten times or more. V usage is TRBV29-1 and J usage is TRBJ2-1; TRBD2 matches at 16 bases. V dropped 7 bases and J dropped 9; count of bases not matched to a gene: 9. CDR1 is SQVTM and CDR2 is ANQGSEA in the germline V gene. The CDR3 runs 15 residues. This chain's CDR3 is CSAGTSGRGEGEQFF. DNA for the CDR3: TGCAGCGCCGGGACTAGCGGGAGGGGAGAGGGTGAGCAGTTCTTC.

This clonotype has just a few counts. V usage is TRBV4-1 and J usage is TRBJ2-1; TRBD2 matches 9 bases. Germline CDR1 and CDR2: MGHRA and YSYEKL. This CDR3 spans 17 amino acids. Losses at the gene ends were 2 bases for V and 0 bases for J; bases not matched to a gene: 5. The CDR3 loop reads CASSQSSGRSSYNEQFF. CDR3 coding DNA: TGCGCCAGCAGCCAATCGAGCGGGAGGAGCTCCTACAATGAGCAGTTCTTC.

This clonotype has at least ten counts. This chain uses TRBV3-1 with TRBJ2-1; 9 positions agree with TRBD2. V shed 4 bases, J shed 0 bases, and the junction held 4 bases outside the gene matches. The CDR3 totals 16 residues. The V gene's germline CDR1 is LGHDT and CDR2 YNNKEL (reference sequence). CDR3 DNA sequence: TGTGCCAGCAGCCCGATTAGCGGGAGCTCCTACAATGAGCAGTTCTTC. Translating it yields CASSPISGSSYNEQFF.

The CDR3 reads CASSLEAGGKDEQYF. CDR3 coding DNA: TGTGCCAGCAGCTTAGAGGCTGGCGGGAAGGACGAGCAGTACTTC. The chain joins TRBV7-9 to TRBJ2-7; maybe TRBD2 (6 bases). Germline V gene lookup returns CDR1 SEHNR and CDR2 FQNEAQ (reference sequence). V shed 1 base and J shed 5 bases, with 15 bases lying between them. This CDR3 spans 15 amino acids.

This clonotype was detected many times. The rearrangement uses TRBV5-1 and TRBJ1-4; unclear D gene. V lost 5 bases, J lost 8 bases, and 16 bases lay in between. CDR1 is SGHRS and CDR2 is YFSETQ in the germline V gene. The CDR3 spans 14 residues. CDR3 in amino acids: CASRPVAGGEKLFF. CDR3 DNA: TGCGCCAGCAGACCCGTGGCCGGTGGGGAAAAACTGTTTTTT.

A single count supports this clonotype. This sequence may be a read error, since a much larger clone differs from it by one base. J is TRBJ2-1 and V is TRBV4-1, with 9 bases fitting TRBD2. V lost 1 base, J lost 9 bases, and 10 bases stayed unmatched. Germline V gives CDR1 MGHRA, CDR2 YSYEKL. This CDR3 has 16 residues. The CDR3 DNA sequence: TGCGCCAGCAGCCAAGTTAGCGGGAGATTAGGCGGTGAGCAGTTCTTC. It codes for CASSQVSGRLGGEQFF.

The chain employs TRBV25-1 and TRBJ2-1, with 9 positions matching TRBD2. Looked up from germline, CDR1 is MGHDK and CDR2 is SYGVNS. The trim removed 0 bases at V and 2 bases at J, leaving 2 bases unmatched. The CDR3 is made up of 16 amino acids. The CDR3 here is CASSEYAGGTYNEQFF. The DNA of the CDR3 is TGTGCCAGCAGTGAATATGCGGGGGGGACCTACAATGAGCAGTTCTTC.

This clonotype was observed a few times. The genes are TRBV12-3 or TRBV12-4 and TRBJ2-7, with 7 bases aligning to TRBD2. The V segment lost 7 bases and the J segment 2 bases; nucleotides outside the gene matches: 8. This CDR3 has 14 residues. In DNA, the CDR3 is TGTGCCAGCAACCGCCCGGGACTACCCTACGAGCAGTACTTC. As protein: CASNRPGLPYEQYF.

This clonotype appeared many times. V gene TRBV2 combines with J gene TRBJ2-1, with 11 bases lining up with TRBD2. After removal of 2 bases from V and 6 bases from J, the junction contained 3 bases not matched to a gene. The CDR3 contains 15 residues. Germline V gives CDR1 SNHLY, CDR2 FYNNEI. The CDR3 sequence is CASSEIAGGPNEQFF. In DNA, the CDR3 is TGTGCCAGCAGTGAAATAGCGGGAGGGCCCAATGAGCAGTTCTTC.

The table lists this clonotype with many counts. The genes are TRBV3-1 and TRBJ1-6, with 8 bases identical to TRBD1. The CDR3 has 14 amino acids. V was clipped by 4 bases and J by 7 bases; unmatched bases: 3. The germline CDR1 and CDR2 sequences are LGHDT and YNNKEL (reference sequence). The CDR3 nucleotides are TGTGCCAGCAGCCTCAGACAGGGGAATTCACCCCTCCACTTT. Amino acid sequence: CASSLRQGNSPLHF.

Many counts were recorded for this clonotype. This chain's CDR3 is CASSPTHSETYGYTF. The CDR3 DNA sequence: TGTGCCAGCTCACCCACCCATTCGGAAACCTATGGCTACACCTTC. V usage is TRBV18 and J usage is TRBJ1-2; D uncertain. V was clipped by 3 bases and J by 4 bases, with 15 bases between them. This CDR3 is built from 15 residues. Germline-derived CDR1 and CDR2 are KGHSH and LQKENI.

This chain connects TRBV7-2 to TRBJ2-3; D is possibly TRBD1 or TRBD2 (6 bases each). V was clipped by 0 bases and J by 5 bases, with 15 bases between them. The CDR3 is 16 amino acids. Looked up from germline, CDR1 is SGHTA and CDR2 is FQGNSA. This CDR3 is CASSLARLGGGDTQYF. CDR3 nucleotide sequence: TGTGCCAGCAGCTTAGCCCGTTTGGGGGGCGGAGATACGCAGTATTTT.

This clonotype was seen a few times. The chain uses TRBV9 and TRBJ2-1; D is possibly TRBD1 (7 bases). Trimming shortened V by 0 bases and J by 7 bases, and 17 bases separated the two germline ends. CDR3 length: 16 amino acids. CDR1 and CDR2 (germline): SGDLS, YYNGEE. The CDR3 reads CASSVGSAGGLNEQFF. The CDR3 bases are TGTGCCAGCAGCGTAGGATCAGCAGGGGGGTTAAATGAGCAGTTCTTC.

The table lists this clonotype with many counts. V usage is TRBV15 and J usage is TRBJ2-2, with D perhaps matching TRBD2 (6 bases). Germline CDR1 reads LNHNV; CDR2 reads YYDKDF (reference sequence). This CDR3 is built from 18 residues. The V end was cut by 0 bases, the J end by 2 bases, with 16 bases between. CDR3 nucleotide sequence: TGTGCCACCAGCAGAGATCTCCGGCTAGCGCTCAACACCGGGGAGCTGTTTTTT. Translating gives CATSRDLRLALNTGELFF.

This clonotype was observed a handful of times. V and J are TRBV7-9 and TRBJ1-1, with D unclear. The CDR3 length is 14 residues. Trimming removed 5 bases at V and 1 base at J, with 11 bases between. Germline assignment: CDR1 SEHNR and CDR2 FQNEAQ (reference sequence). The CDR3: CASSLLLGNTEAFF. CDR3 sequence (DNA): TGTGCCAGCAGCCTATTACTGGGGAACACTGAAGCTTTCTTT.